This T cell receptor (beta chain) was retrieved from a study of shared clonotypes between healthy human individuals. This clone was counted once. Naive CD8 cells comprised CD45RO-negative, CCR7-positively selected cells, excluding terminally differentiated effector memory CD45RA+ cells. Germline CDR1 and CDR2: SGHRS and YFSETQ. V was clipped by 0 bases and J by 2 bases, with 9 bases between them. The CDR3 contains 14 residues. Clones were read by immunoSEQ multiplex PCR, and TCRdb kept only the in-frame ones, dropping some. The sample records approximately 2,000,000 clones, about 93% being singletons.

The receptor was isolated from a young man in good health. Some clones in this sample may be carry-over from other donors' samples. This chain joins TRBV5-1 and TRBJ2-7; a possible D gene is TRBD1 (6 bases). The sample taken for sequencing was naive CD8+ T cells from PBMCs. Here the CDR3 reads CASSLEQGPYEQYF. The CDR3 nucleotides read TGCGCCAGCAGCTTGGAACAGGGACCCTACGAGCAGTACTTC.